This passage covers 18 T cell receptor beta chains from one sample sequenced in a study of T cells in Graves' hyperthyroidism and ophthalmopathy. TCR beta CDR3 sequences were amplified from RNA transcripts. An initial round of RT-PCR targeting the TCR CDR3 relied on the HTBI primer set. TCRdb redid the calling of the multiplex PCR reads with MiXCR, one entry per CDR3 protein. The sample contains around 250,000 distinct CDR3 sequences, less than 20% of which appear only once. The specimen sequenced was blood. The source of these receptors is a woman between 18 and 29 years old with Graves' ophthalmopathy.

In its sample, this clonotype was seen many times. CDR3 amino acids: CASSLGDSNEQYF. CDR3 DNA: TGCGCCAGCAGCTTGGGAGACTCAAACGAGCAGTACTTC. The chain links TRBV5-1 to TRBJ2-7; D unclear. Germline CDR1 is SGHRS and CDR2 is YFSETQ. The germline V and J ends were trimmed by 0 bases and 5 bases, with 9 bases remaining between them. There are 13 residues in the CDR3.

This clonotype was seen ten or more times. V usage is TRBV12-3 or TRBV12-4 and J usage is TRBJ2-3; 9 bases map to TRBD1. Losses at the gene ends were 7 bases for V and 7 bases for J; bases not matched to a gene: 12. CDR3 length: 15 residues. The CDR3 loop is CASTTRRDRENTQYF. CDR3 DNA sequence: TGTGCCAGCACCACCCGCCGGGACAGGGAAAATACGCAGTATTTT.

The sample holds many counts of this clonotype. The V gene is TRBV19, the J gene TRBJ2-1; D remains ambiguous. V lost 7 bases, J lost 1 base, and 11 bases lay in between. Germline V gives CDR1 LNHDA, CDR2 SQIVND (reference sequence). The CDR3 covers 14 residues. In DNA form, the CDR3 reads TGTGCCAGTACGCCAGGAAATTCCTACAATGAGCAGTTCTTC. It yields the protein CASTPGNSYNEQFF.

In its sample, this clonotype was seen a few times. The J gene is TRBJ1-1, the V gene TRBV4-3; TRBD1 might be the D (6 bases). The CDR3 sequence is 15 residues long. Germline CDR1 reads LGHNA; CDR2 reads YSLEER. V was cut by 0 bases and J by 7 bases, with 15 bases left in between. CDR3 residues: CASSQDPSGEDEAFF. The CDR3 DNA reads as TGCGCCAGCAGCCAAGATCCCTCAGGGGAGGATGAAGCTTTCTTT.

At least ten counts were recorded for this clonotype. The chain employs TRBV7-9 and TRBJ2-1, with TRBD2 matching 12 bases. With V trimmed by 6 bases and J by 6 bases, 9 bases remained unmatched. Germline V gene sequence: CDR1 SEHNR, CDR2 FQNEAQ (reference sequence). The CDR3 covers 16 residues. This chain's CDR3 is CASRKAPLAGGNEQFF. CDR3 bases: TGTGCCAGCAGGAAGGCCCCACTAGCGGGAGGCAATGAGCAGTTCTTC.

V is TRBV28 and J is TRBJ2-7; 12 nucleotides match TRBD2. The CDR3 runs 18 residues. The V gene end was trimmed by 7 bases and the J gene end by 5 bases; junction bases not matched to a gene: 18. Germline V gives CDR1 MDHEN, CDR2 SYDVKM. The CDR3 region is CASNPTVRTSGAANEQYF. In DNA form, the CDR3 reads TGTGCCAGCAACCCAACGGTGAGGACTAGCGGGGCCGCTAACGAGCAGTACTTC.

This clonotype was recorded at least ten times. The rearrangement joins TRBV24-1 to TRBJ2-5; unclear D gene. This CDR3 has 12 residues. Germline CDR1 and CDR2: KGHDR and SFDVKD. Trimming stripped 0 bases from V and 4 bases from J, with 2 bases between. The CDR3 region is CATSDLLETQYF. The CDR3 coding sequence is TGTGCCACCAGTGATTTGTTAGAGACCCAGTACTTC.

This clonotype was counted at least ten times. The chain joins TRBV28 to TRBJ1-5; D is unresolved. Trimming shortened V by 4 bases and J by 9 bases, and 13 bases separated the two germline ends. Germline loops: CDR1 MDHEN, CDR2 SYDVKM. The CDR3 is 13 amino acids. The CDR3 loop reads CASSSGVIGPQHF. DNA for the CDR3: TGTGCCAGCAGTTCCGGGGTAATAGGGCCCCAGCATTTT.

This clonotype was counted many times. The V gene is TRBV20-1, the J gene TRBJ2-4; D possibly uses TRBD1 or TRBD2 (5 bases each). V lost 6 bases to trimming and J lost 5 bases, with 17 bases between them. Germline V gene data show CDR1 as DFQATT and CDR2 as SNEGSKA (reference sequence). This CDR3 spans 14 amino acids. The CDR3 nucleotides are TGCAGTGCCCCCCCTGCAGGGACCCAAAACATTCAGTACTTC. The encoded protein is CSAPPAGTQNIQYF.

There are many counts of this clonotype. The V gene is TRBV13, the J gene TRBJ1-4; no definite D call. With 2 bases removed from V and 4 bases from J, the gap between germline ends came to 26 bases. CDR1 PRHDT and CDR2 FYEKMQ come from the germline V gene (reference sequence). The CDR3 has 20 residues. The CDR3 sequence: CASSLQPGVRELHYNEKLFF. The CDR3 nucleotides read TGTGCCAGCAGCTTACAACCGGGCGTTCGCGAATTGCATTATAATGAAAAACTGTTTTTT.

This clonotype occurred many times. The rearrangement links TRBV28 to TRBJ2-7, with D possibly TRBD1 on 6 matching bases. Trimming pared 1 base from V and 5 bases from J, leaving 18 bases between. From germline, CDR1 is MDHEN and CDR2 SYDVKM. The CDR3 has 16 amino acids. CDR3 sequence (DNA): TGTGCCAGCAGTTTATCACGACAGACAGGATTTGACGAGCAGTACTTC. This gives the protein CASSLSRQTGFDEQYF. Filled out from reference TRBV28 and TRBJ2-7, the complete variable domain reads DVKVTQSSRYLVKRTGEKVFLECVQDMDHENMFWYRQDPGLGLRLIYFSYDVKMKEKGDIPEGYSVSREKKERFSLILESASTNQTSMYLCASSLSRQTGFDEQYFGPGTRLTVT.

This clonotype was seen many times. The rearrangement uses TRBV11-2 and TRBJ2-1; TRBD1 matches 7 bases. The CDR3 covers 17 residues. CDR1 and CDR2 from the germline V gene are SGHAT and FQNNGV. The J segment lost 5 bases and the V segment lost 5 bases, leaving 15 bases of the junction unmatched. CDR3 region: CASSPPSTGRRHNEQFF. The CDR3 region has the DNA TGTGCCAGCAGCCCCCCCTCGACAGGGAGAAGGCACAATGAGCAGTTCTTC. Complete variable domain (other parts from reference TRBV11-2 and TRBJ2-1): EAGVAQSPRYKIIEKRQSVAFWCNPISGHATLYWYQQILGQGPKLLIQFQNNGVVDDSQLPKDRFSAERLKGVDSTLKIQPAKLEDSAVYLCASSPPSTGRRHNEQFFGPGTRLTVL.

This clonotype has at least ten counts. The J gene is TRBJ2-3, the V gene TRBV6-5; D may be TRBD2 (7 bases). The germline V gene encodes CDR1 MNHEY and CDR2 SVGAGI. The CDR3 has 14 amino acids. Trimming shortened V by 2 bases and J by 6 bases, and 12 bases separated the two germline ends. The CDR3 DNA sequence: TGTGCCAGCAGTTACGGGGGGGGGCGGGATACGCAGTATTTT. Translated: CASSYGGGRDTQYF.

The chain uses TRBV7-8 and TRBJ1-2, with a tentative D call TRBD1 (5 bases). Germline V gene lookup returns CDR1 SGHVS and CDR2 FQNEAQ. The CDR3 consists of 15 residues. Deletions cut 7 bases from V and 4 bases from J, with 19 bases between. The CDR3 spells CASKLGGGQGYGYTF. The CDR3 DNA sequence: TGTGCCAGCAAATTGGGGGGAGGGCAGGGCTATGGCTACACCTTC.

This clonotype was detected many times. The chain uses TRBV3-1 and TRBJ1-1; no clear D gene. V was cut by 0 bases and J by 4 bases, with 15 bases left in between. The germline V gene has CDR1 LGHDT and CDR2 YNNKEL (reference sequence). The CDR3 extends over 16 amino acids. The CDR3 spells CASSQEILGLGTEAFF. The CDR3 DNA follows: TGTGCCAGCAGCCAAGAAATTTTAGGGCTGGGCACTGAAGCTTTCTTT. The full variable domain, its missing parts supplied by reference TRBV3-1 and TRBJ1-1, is DTAVSQTPKYLVTQMGNDKSIKCEQNLGHDTMYWYKQDSKKFLKIMFSYNNKELIINETVPNRFSPKSPDKAHLNLHINSLELGDSAVYFCASSQEILGLGTEAFFGQGTRLTVV.

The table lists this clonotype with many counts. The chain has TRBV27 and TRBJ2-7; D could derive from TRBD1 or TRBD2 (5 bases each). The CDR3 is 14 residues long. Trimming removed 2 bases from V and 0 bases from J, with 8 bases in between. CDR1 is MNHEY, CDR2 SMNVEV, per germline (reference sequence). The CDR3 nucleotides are TGTGCCAGCAGTTTAGGGACCAACTCCTACGAGCAGTACTTC. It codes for CASSLGTNSYEQYF.

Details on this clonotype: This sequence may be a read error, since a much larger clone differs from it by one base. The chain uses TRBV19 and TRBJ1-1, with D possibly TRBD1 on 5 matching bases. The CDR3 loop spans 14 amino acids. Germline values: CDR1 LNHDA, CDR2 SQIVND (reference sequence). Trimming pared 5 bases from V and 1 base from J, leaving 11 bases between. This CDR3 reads CASSLGAPNTEAFF. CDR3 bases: TGTGCCAGTAGTCTAGGGGCACCGAACACTGAAGCTTTCTTT.

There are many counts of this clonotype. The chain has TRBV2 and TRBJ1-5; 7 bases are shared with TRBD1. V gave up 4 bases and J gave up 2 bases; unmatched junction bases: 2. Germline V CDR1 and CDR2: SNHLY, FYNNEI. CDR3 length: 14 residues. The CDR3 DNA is TGTGCCAGCAGTGTAGGACAGGGCAATCAGCCCCAGCATTTT. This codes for CASSVGQGNQPQHF.